The 29 T cell receptor beta chains presented below share a single source sample, sequenced in a study of vaccination and CD4 T cells after COVID-19. The sample's treatment: roughly 11-day PBMC culture with coronavirus spike peptide pools or control peptides (ViraFEST assay). At the Johns Hopkins FTIC core, DNA taken from cultured CD4+ T cells was sequenced by way of the Oncomine TCR Beta short-read assay. Using its own MiXCR run on the PCR reads, TCRdb lists one record per CDR3 protein. The top ten clones hold about 4.9% of a sample with approximately 24,000 distinct CDR3 sequences, around 66% of them seen once. For these TCRs, the target antigens are not known. The material sequenced was CD4+ T cells from blood, cultured in vitro. These receptors were collected from a human donor who had recovered from COVID-19.

This chain uses TRBV7-9 with TRBJ2-5, with 7 bases fitting TRBD2. CDR1 is SEHNR, CDR2 FQNEAQ, per germline (reference sequence). The ends lost 5 bases at V and 4 bases at J; junction bases unmatched: 16. The CDR3 runs to 17 residues. The CDR3 loop reads CASSPLRRAPGGETQYF. The CDR3 nucleotides read TGTGCCAGCAGCCCACTTAGACGGGCTCCGGGGGGAGAGACCCAGTACTTC.

This clonotype was detected a few times. The chain recombines TRBV20-1 with TRBJ2-3, with TRBD2 matching over 7 bases. Per germline, CDR1 DFQATT and CDR2 SNEGSKA (reference sequence). After removal of 0 bases from V and 5 bases from J, the junction contained 14 bases not matched to a gene. The CDR3 is 17 residues long. In DNA form, the CDR3 reads TGCAGTGCTAGAGACCCGTTTGGCGGGAGAACTGGAGATACGCAGTATTTT. Translating it yields CSARDPFGGRTGDTQYF.

This clonotype occurred a few times. This chain joins TRBV27 and TRBJ1-6; D is perhaps TRBD1 (6 bases). CDR1 is MNHEY and CDR2 is SMNVEV in the germline V gene (reference sequence). V was pared by 3 bases and J by 10 bases, with 16 bases between. The CDR3 loop spans 15 amino acids. As DNA, the CDR3 is TGTGCCAGCAGTTTTTTCTCTGGGGGCGGGTCACCCCTCCACTTT. Protein: CASSFFSGGGSPLHF.

V usage is TRBV27 and J usage is TRBJ2-1; the match to TRBD2 covers 7 bases. V was pared by 4 bases and J by 2 bases, with 17 bases of the junction left unmatched. Germline CDR1 reads MNHEY; CDR2 reads SMNVEV (reference sequence). The CDR3 loop spans 19 amino acids. The CDR3 sequence: CASSWKRSRGGSPYNEQFF. As DNA, the CDR3 is TGTGCCAGCAGTTGGAAGAGGTCGAGAGGCGGGAGTCCCTACAATGAGCAGTTCTTC.

The chain is built from TRBV6-2 or TRBV6-3 and TRBJ1-2; D perhaps matches TRBD1 (6 bases). The CDR3 is 13 residues long. CDR1 and CDR2 (germline): MNHEY, SVGEGT. V lost 2 bases and J lost 6, with 10 bases in between. The CDR3 DNA is TGTGCCAGCAGTTACAGGGGGAGAGATGGCTACACCTTC. Translated, it gives CASSYRGRDGYTF.

This clonotype has just a few counts. The chain couples TRBV7-6 to TRBJ1-1; no definite D call. Deletions cut 5 bases from V and 1 base from J, with 11 bases between. CDR3 length equals 14 residues. Germline CDR1 and CDR2: SGHVS and FNYEAQ. CDR3 loop: CASSPFAANTEAFF. CDR3 nucleotides: TGTGCCAGCAGCCCTTTTGCGGCGAACACTGAAGCTTTCTTT.

The gene calls are TRBV6-1 and TRBJ1-2; 7 nucleotides align to TRBD1. Per germline, CDR1 MNHNS and CDR2 SASEGT. This CDR3 has 15 amino acids. The V gene end was trimmed by 5 bases and the J gene end by 2 bases; junction bases not matched to a gene: 8. CDR3 coding DNA: TGTGCCAGCAGTCGAGAGAGGACAGGAAACTATGGCTACACCTTC. Protein product: CASSRERTGNYGYTF.

A few counts support this clonotype. This chain uses TRBV28 with TRBJ2-5, with 13 bases fitting TRBD2. Germline V lookup: CDR1 MDHEN, CDR2 SYDVKM. This CDR3 contains 17 residues. The V gene end was trimmed by 5 bases and the J gene end by 5 bases; junction bases not matched to a gene: 11. The CDR3 loop reads CASSPGLAGVGGETQYF. The CDR3 DNA reads TGTGCCAGCAGTCCCGGACTAGCGGGAGTCGGGGGGGAGACCCAGTACTTC.

V is TRBV19 and J is TRBJ1-2, with D perhaps TRBD1 (6 bases). The CDR3 has 13 residues. V was trimmed by 2 bases and J by 5 bases, leaving 9 bases between them. Germline CDR1 is LNHDA and CDR2 is SQIVND (reference sequence). CDR3 residues: CASSIQGLYGYTF. CDR3 DNA sequence: TGTGCCAGTAGTATACAGGGGCTTTATGGCTACACCTTC.

This clonotype has a handful of counts. The chain couples TRBV7-2 to TRBJ2-5; D is unresolved. V lost 1 base to trimming and J lost 5 bases, with 8 bases between them. The CDR3 is 13 residues long. Germline CDR1 SGHTA, CDR2 FQGNSA. The CDR3 spells CASSLVWRETQYF. The CDR3 nucleotides are TGTGCCAGCAGCTTAGTATGGCGGGAGACCCAGTACTTC.

The chain carries TRBV30 and TRBJ2-7; D might be TRBD2 (6 bases). Germline lookup yields CDR1 GTSNPN and CDR2 SVGIG (reference sequence). The CDR3 has 12 amino acids. V gave up 4 bases and J gave up 5 bases, with 12 bases separating them. For the CDR3, the DNA is TGTGCCTGGATGGGGAGGTTGAACGAGCAGTACTTC. Translating it yields CAWMGRLNEQYF.

V gene TRBV11-2 combines with J gene TRBJ1-2; D ambiguous. Looked up from germline, CDR1 is SGHAT and CDR2 is FQNNGV. This CDR3 comprises 11 residues. The ends were cut back, 4 bases at V and 9 bases at J, with 9 bases in the middle. CDR3 in DNA: TGTGCCAGCAGCTCTTGGACGAGCTACACCTTC. It yields the protein CASSSWTSYTF.

The genes are TRBV20-1 and TRBJ1-5; D is possibly TRBD1 (5 bases). The V gene lost 2 bases and the J gene lost 5 bases, with 16 bases spanning the gap. The V gene's germline CDR1 is DFQATT and CDR2 SNEGSKA (reference sequence). CDR3 size: 15 residues. CDR3 bases: TGCAGTGCTAGACTACCTCGGGGACGTGATCAGCCCCAGCATTTT. The encoded protein is CSARLPRGRDQPQHF.

The V gene is TRBV19, the J gene TRBJ1-2; D is unresolved. Germline CDR1 is LNHDA and CDR2 is SQIVND (reference sequence). Trimming cost V 11 bases and J 4 bases, with 23 bases left between them. The CDR3 totals 15 residues. The CDR3 coding sequence is TGTGCCGGACGTGACACCACCCTCGGCGGCTATGGCTACACCTTC. It yields the protein CAGRDTTLGGYGYTF.

The chain couples TRBV20-1 to TRBJ1-4, with TRBD1 matching over 7 bases. V lost 4 bases to trimming and J lost 0 bases; unmatched junction nucleotides: 8. Germline values: CDR1 DFQATT, CDR2 SNEGSKA (reference sequence). The CDR3 runs to 16 residues. DNA for the CDR3: TGCAGTGCTACTAAGGGGGCCCATGCAACTAATGAAAAACTGTTTTTT. Translating it yields CSATKGAHATNEKLFF.

V usage is TRBV6-1 and J usage is TRBJ1-2, with D possibly matching TRBD1 (5 bases). CDR3 length: 15 amino acids. V shed 7 bases and J shed 0 bases, with 15 bases lying between them. The V gene's germline CDR1 is MNHNS and CDR2 SASEGT. CDR3 sequence reads: CASIPAGQTNYGYTF. CDR3 DNA: TGTGCCAGCATTCCAGCGGGGCAAACTAACTATGGCTACACCTTC.

This clonotype appeared a few times. This chain uses TRBV29-1 with TRBJ1-2, with 7 nucleotides matching TRBD1. Germline CDR1 is SQVTM and CDR2 is ANQGSEA. The CDR3 has 14 residues. Unmatched junction bases numbered 7, after V lost 6 bases and J lost 0 bases. DNA for the CDR3: TGCAGCGTGACTCGGGACAGAGCTAACTATGGCTACACCTTC. Its translation: CSVTRDRANYGYTF. Full variable domain (outside the CDR3, taken from reference TRBV29-1 and TRBJ1-2): SAVISQKPSRDICQRGTSLTIQCQVDSQVTMMFWYRQQPGQSLTLIATANQGSEATYESGFVIDKFPISRPNLTFSTLTVSNMSPEDSSIYLCSVTRDRANYGYTFGSGTRLTVV.

The chain is built from TRBV7-8 and TRBJ2-5; 8 nucleotides align to TRBD2. J gave up 0 bases and V 2 bases, and 5 bases lay outside the gene matches. The CDR3 covers 16 residues. Germline V gives CDR1 SGHVS, CDR2 FQNEAQ. The CDR3 loop is CASSLWSGSYQETQYF. As DNA, the CDR3 is TGTGCCAGCAGCTTATGGAGCGGGAGCTACCAAGAGACCCAGTACTTC.

Concerning this clonotype itself: A much larger clonotype is one base distant, so this may be a read error. V gene TRBV2 combines with J gene TRBJ1-4; D is undetermined. This CDR3 spans 13 amino acids. Germline CDR1 and CDR2: SNHLY and FYNNEI. The V and J ends lost 6 bases and 6 bases respectively, with 11 bases between them. The CDR3: CASSLNGDEKLFF. CDR3 in DNA: TGTGCCAGCAGCCTGAACGGGGATGAAAAACTGTTTTTT.

This clonotype has a single count. The chain links TRBV7-2 to TRBJ1-1; the D is unclear. The V gene's germline CDR1 is SGHTA and CDR2 FQGNSA. The CDR3 length is 15 residues. V was pared by 0 bases and J by 5 bases, with 13 bases between. Here the CDR3 reads CASSLAPTDGTEAFF. CDR3 coding DNA: TGTGCCAGCAGCTTAGCCCCTACTGACGGAACTGAAGCTTTCTTT.

The gene calls are TRBV7-6 and TRBJ2-1; 9 nucleotides line up with TRBD2. The CDR3 extends over 15 amino acids. V trimming: 5 bases; J trimming: 2 bases; junction bases outside the gene matches: 4. CDR1 and CDR2 (germline): SGHVS, FNYEAQ. CDR3 sequence reads: CASSPASGTYNEQFF. The CDR3 nucleotides read TGTGCCAGCAGCCCCGCTAGCGGGACCTACAATGAGCAGTTCTTC.

This clonotype appeared a few times. The chain carries TRBV20-1 and TRBJ2-2; 10 nucleotides line up with TRBD2. Germline trimming cut 6 bases from V and 9 bases from J; bases unmatched to any gene: 7. The germline V gene encodes CDR1 DFQATT and CDR2 SNEGSKA (reference sequence). CDR3 length: 13 amino acids. The CDR3 sequence is CSAGAGGSRELFF. The CDR3 nucleotides read TGCAGTGCAGGAGCGGGAGGGTCCCGGGAGCTGTTTTTT.

CDR3 sequence: CASRTHTPTNEKLFF. DNA for the CDR3: TGTGCCAGCAGGACCCACACCCCAACTAATGAAAAACTGTTTTTT. The V and J genes are TRBV6-1 and TRBJ1-4; unclear D gene. The CDR3 has 15 residues. The V gene's germline CDR1 is MNHNS and CDR2 SASEGT. V lost 6 bases and J 0 bases, leaving 11 bases between the germline ends.

The chain joins TRBV24-1 to TRBJ2-5; no reliable D call. The V end lost 3 bases, the J end lost 5 bases, and 6 bases lay between the germline ends. Germline CDR1 is KGHDR and CDR2 is SFDVKD. This CDR3 region has 12 residues. CDR3 nucleotide sequence: TGTGCCACCAGTGATCCAAGGGAGACCCAGTACTTC. It encodes CATSDPRETQYF.

This clonotype was seen only a few times. The V gene is TRBV19, the J gene TRBJ2-2; 13 bases fit TRBD2. Germline assignment: CDR1 LNHDA and CDR2 SQIVND (reference sequence). The CDR3 runs 14 residues. Trimming took 6 bases from V and 5 from J; bases not matched to a gene: 0. CDR3 in DNA: TGTGCCAGTAGGACTAGCGGGAGGACCGGGGAGCTGTTTTTT. Its protein product is CASRTSGRTGELFF.

This clonotype was seen a handful of times. The V gene is TRBV6-2 or TRBV6-3, the J gene TRBJ1-2; no reliable D call. The CDR3 extends over 14 amino acids. Germline V gene data show CDR1 as MNHEY and CDR2 as SVGEGT. V was shortened by 4 bases and J by 6 bases, with 15 bases between the two germline ends. The CDR3 DNA follows: TGTGCCAGCAGTTCCCTTTTTCGCCACGATGGCTACACCTTC. This sequence encodes CASSSLFRHDGYTF.

V is TRBV7-2 and J is TRBJ2-7; tentative D call: TRBD2 (5 bases). V dropped 5 bases and J dropped 3 bases, with 8 bases sitting between them. CDR3 length: 12 amino acids. CDR1 is SGHTA, CDR2 FQGNSA, per germline. The CDR3 nucleotides read TGTGCCAGCAGCCGCGGGTACTACGAGCAGTACTTC. Protein sequence: CASSRGYYEQYF. The whole variable domain, remainder taken from reference TRBV7-2 and TRBJ2-7, is GAGVSQSPSNKVTEKGKDVELRCDPISGHTALYWYRQSLGQGLEFLIYFQGNSAPDKSGLPSDRFSAERTGGSVSTLTIQRTQQEDSAVYLCASSRGYYEQYFGPGTRLTVT.

The chain uses TRBV7-8 and TRBJ2-2; 9 bases align to TRBD2. Germline-derived CDR1 and CDR2 are SGHVS and FQNEAQ. V was pared by 0 bases and J by 5 bases, with 7 bases of the junction left unmatched. The CDR3 loop spans 17 amino acids. CDR3 amino acids: CASSLARVAGETGELFF. For the CDR3, the DNA is TGTGCCAGCAGCTTAGCGCGGGTAGCGGGAGAAACCGGGGAGCTGTTTTTT.

The V and J genes are TRBV7-9 and TRBJ2-7; D is possibly TRBD2 (8 bases). V lost 6 bases and J 1 base, leaving 16 bases between the germline ends. This CDR3 has 15 residues. CDR1 and CDR2 from the germline V gene are SEHNR and FQNEAQ (reference sequence). The CDR3 bases are TGTGCCAGCAGGGGTAGCGGGACAGCGTCCTACGAGCAGTACTTC. This codes for CASRGSGTASYEQYF.